The clone carrying this T cell receptor beta chain was counted once. Libraries were prepared by immunoSEQ multiplex PCR; TCRdb keeps only in-frame clonotypes and omits some of them. The sample holds some 290,000 clones, 90% seen once. This entry is derived from a study of blood T cell repertoires in COVID-19. At the level of the study: From the United States, Italy and Spain came samples of acute and convalescent COVID-19.

The V end was cut by 0 bases, the J end by 6 bases, with 9 bases between. In germline, CDR1 is SGDLS, CDR2 YYNGEE. The CDR3 has 14 residues. The chain uses TRBV9 and TRBJ1-4, with D possibly TRBD1 on 6 matching bases. Specimen: peripheral blood. This receptor was identified in a woman between 40 and 50 years old with COVID-19, enrolled during active disease. The CDR3 bases are TGTGCCAGCAGCGTAGGACCAGGGGATGAAAAACTGTTTTTT. Amino acid sequence: CASSVGPGDEKLFF.